Following are 22 T cell receptor beta chains from one sample sequenced in a study of CD8+ T cells in alopecia areata. RNA extraction was followed by reverse transcription into cDNA, which acted as the sequencing template. Some clones are missing from TCRdb's copy, which holds only in-frame ones; the method was immunoSEQ multiplex PCR. The sample lists about 91,000 clones, roughly 47% occurring once. The source material was CD4+ T cells sorted from blood. These TCRs come from a human donor with alopecia areata.

The J gene is TRBJ2-1, the V gene TRBV29-1; TRBD2 might be the D (5 bases). V dropped 4 bases and J dropped 5 bases, with 9 bases sitting between them. This CDR3 region has 12 residues. Germline V gene sequence: CDR1 SQVTM, CDR2 ANQGSEA. This CDR3 is CSVGSGNNEQFF. The CDR3 DNA reads as TGCAGCGTTGGAAGCGGCAACAATGAGCAGTTCTTC.

The genes are TRBV28 and TRBJ2-3; D uncertain. Trimming pared 6 bases from V and 0 bases from J, leaving 16 bases between. The length of the CDR3 is 16 residues. Germline CDR1 reads MDHEN; CDR2 reads SYDVKM. The CDR3 nucleotides are TGTGCCAGCAGCCGAAGTCGTCGAAGGAGCACAGATACGCAGTATTTT. It translates to CASSRSRRRSTDTQYF.

The V and J genes are TRBV29-1 and TRBJ2-5; D is undetermined. CDR1 SQVTM and CDR2 ANQGSEA come from the germline V gene. V was pared by 4 bases and J by 2 bases, with 8 bases between. CDR3 length equals 12 residues. The CDR3 region is CSVVEGQETQYF. The CDR3 coding sequence is TGCAGCGTTGTGGAAGGGCAAGAGACCCAGTACTTC.

This clone was seen a handful of times. The chain joins TRBV6-6 to TRBJ2-7; 8 bases are shared with TRBD1. J gave up 3 bases and V 0 bases, and 1 base lay outside the gene matches. CDR1 is MNHNY and CDR2 is SVGAGI in the germline V gene (reference sequence). The CDR3 length is 14 residues. The CDR3 DNA reads as TGTGCCAGCAGTTACTCGACAGGGGTCTACGAGCAGTACTTC. It specifies CASSYSTGVYEQYF.

This clone was picked up a small number of times. The J gene is TRBJ1-5, the V gene TRBV29-1; 8 positions match TRBD1. This CDR3 region has 13 residues. V shed 6 bases and J 2 bases; nucleotides not matched to a gene: 3. Germline values: CDR1 SQVTM, CDR2 ANQGSEA. The CDR3 spells CSVQTGGNQPQHF. As DNA, the CDR3 is TGCAGCGTCCAGACAGGGGGCAATCAGCCCCAGCATTTT.

The sample holds a few counts of this clone. This chain joins TRBV29-1 and TRBJ2-5; D is possibly TRBD1 (5 bases). The CDR3 is 15 residues long. Trimming left V 6 bases short and J 0 bases short, with 17 bases between. Germline assignment: CDR1 SQVTM and CDR2 ANQGSEA. In DNA, the CDR3 is TGCAGCGTCCAACAACGACAGACGTACCAAGAGACCCAGTACTTC. Protein sequence: CSVQQRQTYQETQYF.

The table lists this clone with a few counts. The J gene is TRBJ1-1, the V gene TRBV29-1; TRBD1 might be the D (5 bases). Trimming left V 5 bases short and J 6 bases short, with 10 bases between. The CDR3 covers 11 residues. Germline-derived CDR1 and CDR2 are SQVTM and ANQGSEA. The CDR3 is CSVRAGPEAFF. Here the CDR3 DNA reads TGCAGCGTTCGGGCAGGGCCTGAAGCTTTCTTT.

The table lists this clone with a few counts. The chain carries TRBV14 and TRBJ1-2, with a weak D call TRBD1 (6 bases). The CDR3 has 16 residues. CDR1 and CDR2 from the germline V gene are SGHDN and FVKESK. The germline V and J ends were trimmed by 0 bases and 2 bases, with 13 bases remaining between them. For the CDR3, the DNA is TGTGCCAGCAGCCAAGACCCGCAGGACAGCAACTATGGCTACACCTTC. Translating it yields CASSQDPQDSNYGYTF.

The J gene is TRBJ2-7, the V gene TRBV20-1; D call uncertain. V was trimmed by 6 bases and J by 5 bases, leaving 11 bases between them. Germline assignment: CDR1 DFQATT and CDR2 SNEGSKA (reference sequence). This CDR3 spans 11 amino acids. The CDR3 bases are TGCAGTGCACCAGTGGCTAACGAGCAGTACTTC. This gives the protein CSAPVANEQYF.

V and J are TRBV23-1 and TRBJ2-1; D is possibly TRBD1 (5 bases). TRBV23-1 qualifies as an ORF whose function is uncertain. Trimming cost V 6 bases and J 1 base, with 25 bases left between them. This CDR3 spans 19 amino acids. CDR3 in amino acids: CASSPNGQGLNASYNEQFF. The CDR3 coding sequence is TGCGCCAGCAGCCCAAATGGCCAGGGTTTAAACGCGTCCTACAATGAGCAGTTCTTC.

This clone showed up just a few times. The chain links TRBV29-1 to TRBJ1-4; D is ambiguous. Germline assignment: CDR1 SQVTM and CDR2 ANQGSEA. Trimming cost V 2 bases and J 9 bases, with 10 bases left between them. CDR3 length: 12 residues. The CDR3 DNA sequence: TGCAGCGTTGAAACGCGACAACAAAAACTGTTTTTT. Protein sequence: CSVETRQQKLFF. The full variable domain, completed using reference TRBV29-1 and TRBJ1-4, is SAVISQKPSRDICQRGTSLTIQCQVDSQVTMMFWYRQQPGQSLTLIATANQGSEATYESGFVIDKFPISRPNLTFSTLTVSNMSPEDSSIYLCSVETRQQKLFFGSGTQLSVL.

The chain uses TRBV4-3 and TRBJ2-2, with 10 nucleotides matching TRBD2. Germline assignment: CDR1 LGHNA and CDR2 YSLEER. The CDR3 runs to 17 residues. The V and J ends lost 0 bases and 3 bases, in that order; junction bases with no gene match: 4. In nucleotides, the CDR3 is TGCGCCAGCAGCCAAGACTCTAGCGGGAGCCACACCGGGGAGCTGTTTTTT. Amino acid sequence: CASSQDSSGSHTGELFF.

This clone has only a few counts. The chain links TRBV29-1 to TRBJ2-1; 9 nucleotides match TRBD1. V shed 4 bases and J 6 bases; nucleotides not matched to a gene: 7. Germline CDR1 and CDR2: SQVTM and ANQGSEA. The CDR3 covers 14 residues. CDR3 region: CSVGGTGLPNEQFF. The CDR3, as DNA: TGCAGCGTTGGCGGGACAGGGCTACCCAATGAGCAGTTCTTC.

The V call is TRBV29-1, the J call TRBJ2-1; D may be TRBD2 (5 bases). V lost 4 bases and J 8 bases, leaving 12 bases between the germline ends. The germline V gene encodes CDR1 SQVTM and CDR2 ANQGSEA. There are 12 residues in the CDR3. CDR3 bases: TGCAGCGTTGGATCTAGCATCTATGAGCAGTTCTTC. The encoded protein is CSVGSSIYEQFF.

This clone has just a few counts. The CDR3 loop is CAWSVLAGGSGSVLFF. CDR3 bases: TGTGCCTGGAGTGTACTAGCGGGGGGCTCCGGTTCGGTTCTGTTTTTT. The chain carries TRBV30 and TRBJ2-2; 12 bases match TRBD2. This CDR3 is 16 amino acids long. The germline CDR1 and CDR2 sequences are GTSNPN and SVGIG (reference sequence). With V trimmed by 0 bases and J by 14 bases, 13 bases remained unmatched.

This clone occurred a few times. The chain employs TRBV18 and TRBJ2-5; D uncertain. The germline V and J ends were trimmed by 3 bases and 6 bases, with 8 bases remaining between them. Germline CDR1 and CDR2: KGHSH and LQKENI. The CDR3 loop spans 12 amino acids. CDR3: CASSPPEKTQYF. CDR3 nucleotides: TGTGCCAGCTCACCGCCCGAGAAGACCCAGTACTTC.

The table lists this clone with a few counts. V gene TRBV30 combines with J gene TRBJ2-6; the D call may be TRBD1 or TRBD2 (5 bases each). CDR1 is GTSNPN and CDR2 is SVGIG in the germline V gene (reference sequence). V was pared by 8 bases and J by 0 bases, with 11 bases between. This CDR3 is 14 amino acids long. The CDR3 sequence is CARDGLSGANVLTF. The CDR3 region has the DNA TGTGCCCGGGACGGCCTCTCTGGGGCCAACGTCCTGACTTTC. The full variable domain, completed using reference TRBV30 and TRBJ2-6, is SQTIHQWPATLVQPVGSPLSLECTVEGTSNPNLYWYRQAAGRGLQLLFYSVGIGQISSEVPQNLSASRPQDRQFILSSKKLLLSDSGFYLCARDGLSGANVLTFGAGSRLTVL.

This clone was counted only a few times. This chain connects TRBV19 to TRBJ1-5; possibly TRBD1 for D (5 bases). CDR3 length: 16 amino acids. Trimming cost V 7 bases and J 2 bases, with 18 bases left between them. Germline-derived CDR1 and CDR2 are LNHDA and SQIVND (reference sequence). The DNA of the CDR3 is TGTGCCAGTACGTCCCCGGGGGAATGGGGCAATCAGCCCCAGCATTTT. Its translation is CASTSPGEWGNQPQHF. The variable domain in full, completed from reference TRBV19 and TRBJ1-5, reads DGGITQSPKYLFRKEGQNVTLSCEQNLNHDAMYWYRQDPGQGLRLIYYSQIVNDFQKGDIAEGYSVSREKKESFPLTVTSAQKNPTAFYLCASTSPGEWGNQPQHFGDGTRLSIL.

The chain uses TRBV29-1 and TRBJ1-5; D ambiguous. The ends were cut back, 3 bases at V and 0 bases at J, with 9 bases in the middle. The CDR3 length is 14 residues. In germline, CDR1 is SQVTM, CDR2 ANQGSEA. The CDR3 reads CSVEGGYSNQPQHF. CDR3 nucleotide sequence: TGCAGCGTTGAGGGCGGTTATAGCAATCAGCCCCAGCATTTT.

V gene TRBV2 combines with J gene TRBJ2-1, with a tentative D call TRBD2 (5 bases). The CDR3 consists of 14 residues. Germline values: CDR1 SNHLY, CDR2 FYNNEI. The V and J ends lost 4 bases and 0 bases respectively, with 7 bases between them. CDR3 nucleotides: TGTGCCAGCAGTGTCGAGGGCTCCTACAATGAGCAGTTCTTC. Its protein product is CASSVEGSYNEQFF. The full variable domain, with the rest looked up from reference TRBV2 and TRBJ2-1, is EPEVTQTPSHQVTQMGQEVILRCVPISNHLYFYWYRQILGQKVEFLVSFYNNEISEKSEIFDDQFSVERPDGSNFTLKIRSTKLEDSAMYFCASSVEGSYNEQFFGPGTRLTVL.

V gene TRBV29-1 combines with J gene TRBJ2-7, with no clear D. CDR1 and CDR2 (germline): SQVTM, ANQGSEA. V shed 4 bases and J shed 3 bases, with 13 bases lying between them. This CDR3 is built from 13 residues. The CDR3, as DNA: TGCAGCGTTGGAGGCCTAACCAGCTACGAGCAGTACTTC. Residues: CSVGGLTSYEQYF.

This chain connects TRBV29-1 to TRBJ2-3; D not certain. Germline V gives CDR1 SQVTM, CDR2 ANQGSEA. This CDR3 contains 12 residues. Trimming removed 4 bases from V and 4 bases from J, with 9 bases in between. This CDR3 is CSVGDGPDTQYF. The CDR3 coding sequence is TGCAGCGTTGGGGATGGGCCAGATACGCAGTATTTT.